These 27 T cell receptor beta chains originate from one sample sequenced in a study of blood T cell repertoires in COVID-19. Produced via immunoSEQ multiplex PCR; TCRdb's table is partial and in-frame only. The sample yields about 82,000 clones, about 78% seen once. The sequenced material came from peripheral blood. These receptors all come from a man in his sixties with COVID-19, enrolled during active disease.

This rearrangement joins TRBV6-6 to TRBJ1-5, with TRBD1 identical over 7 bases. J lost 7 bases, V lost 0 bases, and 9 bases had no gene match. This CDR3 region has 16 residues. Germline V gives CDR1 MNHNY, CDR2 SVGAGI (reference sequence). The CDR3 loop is CASSYSKDRLSQPQHF. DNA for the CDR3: TGTGCCAGCAGTTACTCGAAGGACAGGTTGTCGCAGCCCCAGCATTTT.

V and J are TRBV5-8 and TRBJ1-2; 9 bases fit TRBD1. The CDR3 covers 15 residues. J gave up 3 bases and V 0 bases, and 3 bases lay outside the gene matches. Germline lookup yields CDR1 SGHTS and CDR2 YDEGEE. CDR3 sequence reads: CASSLGQGGDYGYTF. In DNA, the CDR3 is TGTGCCAGCAGCTTGGGACAGGGGGGAGACTATGGCTACACCTTC.

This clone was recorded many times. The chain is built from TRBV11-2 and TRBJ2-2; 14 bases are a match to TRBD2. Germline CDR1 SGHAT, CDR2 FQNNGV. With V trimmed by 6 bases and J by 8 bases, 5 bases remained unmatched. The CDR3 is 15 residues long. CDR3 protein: CASRGLAGASGELFF. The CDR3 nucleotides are TGTGCCAGCAGGGGACTAGCGGGAGCTAGTGGGGAGCTGTTTTTT.

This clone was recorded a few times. The CDR3 region has the DNA TGTGCCAGCAGCTACGGGGGAAACTATGGCTACACCTTC. Translation gives CASSYGGNYGYTF. This rearrangement joins TRBV5-6 to TRBJ1-2; possibly TRBD1 for D (5 bases). This CDR3 has 13 amino acids. The germline V and J ends were trimmed by 3 bases and 2 bases, with 8 bases remaining between them. The germline V gene encodes CDR1 SGHDT and CDR2 YYEEEE.

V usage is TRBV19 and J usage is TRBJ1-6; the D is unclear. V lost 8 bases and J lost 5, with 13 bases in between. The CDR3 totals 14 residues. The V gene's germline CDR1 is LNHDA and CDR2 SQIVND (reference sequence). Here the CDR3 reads CASSQGGNNSPLHF. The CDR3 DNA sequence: TGTGCCAGTTCGCAAGGAGGGAATAATTCACCCCTCCACTTT.

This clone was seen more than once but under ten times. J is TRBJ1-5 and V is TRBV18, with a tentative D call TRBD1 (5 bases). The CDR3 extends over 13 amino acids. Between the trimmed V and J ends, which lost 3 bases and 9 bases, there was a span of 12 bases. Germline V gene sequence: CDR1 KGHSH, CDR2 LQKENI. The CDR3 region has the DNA TGTGCCAGCTCACCGGACATTTTGTGGCCCCAGCATTTT. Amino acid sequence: CASSPDILWPQHF.

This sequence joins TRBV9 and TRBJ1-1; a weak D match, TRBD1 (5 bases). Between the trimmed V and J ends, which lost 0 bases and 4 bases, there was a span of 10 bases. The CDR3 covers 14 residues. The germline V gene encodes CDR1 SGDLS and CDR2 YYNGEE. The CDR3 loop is CASSVAGRGTEAFF. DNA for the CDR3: TGTGCCAGCAGCGTAGCCGGTAGGGGCACTGAAGCTTTCTTT.

Here the CDR3 DNA reads TGTGCCAGCAGCCTTCTAGCGGGGGGCCGCACAGATACGCAGTATTTT. The encoded protein is CASSLLAGGRTDTQYF. The chain uses TRBV14 and TRBJ2-3; TRBD2 agrees at 11 bases. The CDR3 sequence is 16 residues long. The ends lost 4 bases at V and 1 base at J; junction bases unmatched: 4. Per germline, CDR1 SGHDN and CDR2 FVKESK.

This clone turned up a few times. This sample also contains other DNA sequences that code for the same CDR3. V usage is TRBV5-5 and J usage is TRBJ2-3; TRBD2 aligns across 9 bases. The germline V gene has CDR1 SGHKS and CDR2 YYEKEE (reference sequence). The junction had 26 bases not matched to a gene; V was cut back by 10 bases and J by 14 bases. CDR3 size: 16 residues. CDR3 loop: CARCLGGGGRALPGYF. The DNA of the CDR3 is TGTGCCCGCTGCTTGGGCGGGGGGGGGCGGGCCCTCCCTGGGTATTTT.

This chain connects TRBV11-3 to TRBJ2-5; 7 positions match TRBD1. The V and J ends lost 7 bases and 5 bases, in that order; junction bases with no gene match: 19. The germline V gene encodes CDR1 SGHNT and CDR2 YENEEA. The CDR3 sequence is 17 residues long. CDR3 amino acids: CASKGAMGQPRWETQYF. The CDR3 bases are TGTGCCAGCAAGGGGGCTATGGGACAACCCCGGTGGGAGACCCAGTACTTC.

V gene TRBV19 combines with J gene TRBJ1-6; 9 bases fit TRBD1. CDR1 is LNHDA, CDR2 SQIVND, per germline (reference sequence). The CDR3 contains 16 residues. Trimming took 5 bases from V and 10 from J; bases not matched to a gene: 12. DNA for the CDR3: TGTGCCAGTAGTCGGCTCGGGACAGGGTCGGGGTCACCCCTCCACTTT. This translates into CASSRLGTGSGSPLHF. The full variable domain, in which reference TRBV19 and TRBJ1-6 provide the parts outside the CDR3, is DGGITQSPKYLFRKEGQNVTLSCEQNLNHDAMYWYRQDPGQGLRLIYYSQIVNDFQKGDIAEGYSVSREKKESFPLTVTSAQKNPTAFYLCASSRLGTGSGSPLHFGNGTRLTVT.

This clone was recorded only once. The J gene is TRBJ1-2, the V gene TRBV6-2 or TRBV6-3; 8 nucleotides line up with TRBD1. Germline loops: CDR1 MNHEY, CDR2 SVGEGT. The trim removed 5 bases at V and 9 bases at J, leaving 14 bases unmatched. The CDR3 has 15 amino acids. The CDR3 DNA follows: TGTGCCAGCAGTGACACTGACAGGGGAAGGGGGAGCTACACCTTC. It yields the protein CASSDTDRGRGSYTF.

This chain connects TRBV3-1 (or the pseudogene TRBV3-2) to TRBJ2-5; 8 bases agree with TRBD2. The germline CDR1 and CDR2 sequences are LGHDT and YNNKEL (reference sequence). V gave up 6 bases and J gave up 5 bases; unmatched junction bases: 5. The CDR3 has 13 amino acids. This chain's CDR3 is CASRRGAGETQYF. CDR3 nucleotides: TGTGCCAGCAGGCGGGGGGCAGGGGAGACCCAGTACTTC.

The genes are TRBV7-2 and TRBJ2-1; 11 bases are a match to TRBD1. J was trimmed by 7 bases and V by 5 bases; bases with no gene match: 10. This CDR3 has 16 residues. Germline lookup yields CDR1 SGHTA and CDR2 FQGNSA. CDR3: CASSGSGTGGENEQFF. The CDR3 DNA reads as TGTGCCAGCAGCGGCTCCGGGACAGGGGGAGAGAATGAGCAGTTCTTC.

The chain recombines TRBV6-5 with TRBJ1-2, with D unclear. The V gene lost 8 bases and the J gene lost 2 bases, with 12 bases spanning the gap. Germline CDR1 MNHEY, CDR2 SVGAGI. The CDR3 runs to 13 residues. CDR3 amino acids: CASGTVINYGYTF. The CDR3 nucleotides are TGTGCCAGCGGTACAGTGATCAACTATGGCTACACCTTC.

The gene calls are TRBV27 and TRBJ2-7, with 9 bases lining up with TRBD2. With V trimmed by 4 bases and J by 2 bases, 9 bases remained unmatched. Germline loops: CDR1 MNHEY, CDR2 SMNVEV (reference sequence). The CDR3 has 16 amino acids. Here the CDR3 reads CASSSRPRGGPYEQYF. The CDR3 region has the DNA TGTGCCAGCAGTTCTCGGCCGCGGGGGGGACCCTACGAGCAGTACTTC.

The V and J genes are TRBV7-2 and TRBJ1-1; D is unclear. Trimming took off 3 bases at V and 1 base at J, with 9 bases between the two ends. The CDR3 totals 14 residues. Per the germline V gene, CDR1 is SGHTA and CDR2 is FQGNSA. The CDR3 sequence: CASSFKSGNTEAFF. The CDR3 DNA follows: TGTGCCAGCAGCTTTAAGTCAGGGAACACTGAAGCTTTCTTT.

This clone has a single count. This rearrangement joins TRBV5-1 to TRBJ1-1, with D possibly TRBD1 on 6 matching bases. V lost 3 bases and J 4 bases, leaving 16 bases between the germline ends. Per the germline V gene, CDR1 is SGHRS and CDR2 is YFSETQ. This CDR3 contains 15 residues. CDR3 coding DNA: TGCGCCAGCAGCTCAAACAGGGTTGAGAGCACTGAAGCTTTCTTT. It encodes CASSSNRVESTEAFF. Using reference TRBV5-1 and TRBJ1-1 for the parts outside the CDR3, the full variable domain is KAGVTQTPRYLIKTRGQQVTLSCSPISGHRSVSWYQQTPGQGLQFLFEYFSETQRNKGNFPGRFSGRQFSNSRSEMNVSTLELGDSALYLCASSSNRVESTEAFFGQGTRLTVV.

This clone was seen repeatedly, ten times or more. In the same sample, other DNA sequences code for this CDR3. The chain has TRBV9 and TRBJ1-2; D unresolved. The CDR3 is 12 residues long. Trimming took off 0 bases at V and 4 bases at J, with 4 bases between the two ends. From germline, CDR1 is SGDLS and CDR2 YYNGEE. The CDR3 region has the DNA TGTGCCAGCAGCGTAGACAGCTATGGCTACACCTTC. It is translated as CASSVDSYGYTF. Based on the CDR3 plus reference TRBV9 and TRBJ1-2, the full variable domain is DSGVTQTPKHLITATGQRVTLRCSPRSGDLSVYWYQQSLDQGLQFLIQYYNGEERAKGNILERFSAQQFPDLHSELNLSSLELGDSALYFCASSVDSYGYTFGSGTRLTVV.

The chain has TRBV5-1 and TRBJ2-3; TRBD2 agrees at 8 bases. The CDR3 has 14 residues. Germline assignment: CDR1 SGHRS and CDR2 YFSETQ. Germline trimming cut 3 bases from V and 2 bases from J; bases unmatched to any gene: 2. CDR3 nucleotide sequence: TGCGCCAGCAGCTATAGCGGGGACACAGATACGCAGTATTTT. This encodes CASSYSGDTDTQYF.

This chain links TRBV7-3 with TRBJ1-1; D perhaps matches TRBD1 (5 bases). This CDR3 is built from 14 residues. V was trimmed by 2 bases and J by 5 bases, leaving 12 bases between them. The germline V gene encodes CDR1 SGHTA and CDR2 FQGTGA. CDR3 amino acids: CASSLGRKGTEAFF. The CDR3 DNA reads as TGTGCCAGCAGCTTAGGGCGAAAGGGGACTGAAGCTTTCTTT. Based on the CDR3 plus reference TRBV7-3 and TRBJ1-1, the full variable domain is GAGVSQTPSNKVTEKGKYVELRCDPISGHTALYWYRQSLGQGPEFLIYFQGTGAADDSGLPNDRFFAVRPEGSVSTLKIQRTERGDSAVYLCASSLGRKGTEAFFGQGTRLTVV.

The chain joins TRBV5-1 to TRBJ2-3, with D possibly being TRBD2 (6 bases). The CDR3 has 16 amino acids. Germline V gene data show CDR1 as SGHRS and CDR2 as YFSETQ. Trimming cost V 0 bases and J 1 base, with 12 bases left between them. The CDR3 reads CASSLGAGGGTDTQYF. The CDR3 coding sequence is TGCGCCAGCAGCTTGGGTGCCGGGGGAGGCACAGATACGCAGTATTTT.

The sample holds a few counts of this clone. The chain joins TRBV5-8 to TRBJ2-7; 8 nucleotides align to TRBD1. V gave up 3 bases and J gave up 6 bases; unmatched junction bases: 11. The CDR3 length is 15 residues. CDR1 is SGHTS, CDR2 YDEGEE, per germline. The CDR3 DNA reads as TGTGCCAGCAGCTCAGCCTCCGGGACAGGCGGCGAGCAGTACTTC. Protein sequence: CASSSASGTGGEQYF.

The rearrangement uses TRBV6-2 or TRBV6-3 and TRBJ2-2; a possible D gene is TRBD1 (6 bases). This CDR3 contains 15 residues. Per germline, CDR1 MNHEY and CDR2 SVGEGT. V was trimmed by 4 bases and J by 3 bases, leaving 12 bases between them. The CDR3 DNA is TGTGCCAGCAGTTCACAGGGAAGGTACACCGGGGAGCTGTTTTTT. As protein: CASSSQGRYTGELFF.

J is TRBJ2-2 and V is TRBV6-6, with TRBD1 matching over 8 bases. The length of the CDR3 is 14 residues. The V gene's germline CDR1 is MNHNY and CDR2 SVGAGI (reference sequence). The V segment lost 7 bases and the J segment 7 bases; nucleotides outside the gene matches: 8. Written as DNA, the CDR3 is TGTGCCAGCACTAATCAGGGGGCTGGCGGGGAGCTGTTTTTT. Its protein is CASTNQGAGGELFF.

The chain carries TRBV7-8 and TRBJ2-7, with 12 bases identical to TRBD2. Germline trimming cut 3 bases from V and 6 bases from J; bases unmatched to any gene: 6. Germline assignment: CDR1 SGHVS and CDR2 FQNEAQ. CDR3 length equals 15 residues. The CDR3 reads CASSLTSGSLGEQYF. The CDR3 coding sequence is TGTGCCAGCAGCTTGACTAGCGGGAGTTTGGGCGAGCAGTACTTC.

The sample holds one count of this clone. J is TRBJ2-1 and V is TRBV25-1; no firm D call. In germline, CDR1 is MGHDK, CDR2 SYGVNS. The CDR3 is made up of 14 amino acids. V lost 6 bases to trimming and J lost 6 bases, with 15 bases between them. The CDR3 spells CASSLSYPGNEQFF. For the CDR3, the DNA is TGTGCCAGCAGCCTGTCTTACCCAGGCAATGAGCAGTTCTTC.